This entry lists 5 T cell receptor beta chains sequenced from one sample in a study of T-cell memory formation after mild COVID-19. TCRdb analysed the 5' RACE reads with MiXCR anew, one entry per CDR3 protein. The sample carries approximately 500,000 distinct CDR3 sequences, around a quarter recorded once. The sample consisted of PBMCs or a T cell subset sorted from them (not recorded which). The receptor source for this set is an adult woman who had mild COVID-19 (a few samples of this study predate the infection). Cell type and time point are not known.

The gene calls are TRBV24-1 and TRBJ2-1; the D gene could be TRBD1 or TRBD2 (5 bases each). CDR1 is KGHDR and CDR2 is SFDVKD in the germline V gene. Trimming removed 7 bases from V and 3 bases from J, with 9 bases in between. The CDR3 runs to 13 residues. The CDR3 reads CATRGRHYNEQFF. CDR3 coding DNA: TGTGCCACCAGGGGACGCCACTACAATGAGCAGTTCTTC.

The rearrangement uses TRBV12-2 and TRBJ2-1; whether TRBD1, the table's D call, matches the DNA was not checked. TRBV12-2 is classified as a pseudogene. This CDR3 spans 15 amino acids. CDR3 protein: CASRLTASAYNEQFF. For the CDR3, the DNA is TGTGCAAGTCGCTTGACAGCTTCTGCCTACAATGAGCAGTTCTTC.

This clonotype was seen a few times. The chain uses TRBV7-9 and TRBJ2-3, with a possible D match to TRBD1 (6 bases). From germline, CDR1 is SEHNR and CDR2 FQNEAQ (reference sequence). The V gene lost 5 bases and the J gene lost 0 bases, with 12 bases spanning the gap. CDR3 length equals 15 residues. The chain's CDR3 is CASSGVRGSTDTQYF. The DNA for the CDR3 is TGTGCCAGCAGCGGGGTGAGGGGGAGCACAGATACGCAGTATTTT.

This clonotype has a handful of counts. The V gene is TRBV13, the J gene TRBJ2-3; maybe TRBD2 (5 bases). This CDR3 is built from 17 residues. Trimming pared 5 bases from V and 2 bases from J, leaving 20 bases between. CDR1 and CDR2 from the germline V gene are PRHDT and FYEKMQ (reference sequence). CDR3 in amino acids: CASSPTPGVSPTDTQYF. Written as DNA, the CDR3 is TGTGCCAGCAGCCCAACCCCCGGGGTCTCTCCCACAGATACGCAGTATTTT.

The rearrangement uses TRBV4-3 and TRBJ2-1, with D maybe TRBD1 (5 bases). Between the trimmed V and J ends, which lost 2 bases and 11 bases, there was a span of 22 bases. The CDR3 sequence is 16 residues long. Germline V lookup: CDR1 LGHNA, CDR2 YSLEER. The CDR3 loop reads CASSQLDTAVGSKQFF. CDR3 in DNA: TGCGCCAGCAGCCAATTGGACACCGCCGTAGGAAGTAAGCAGTTCTTC.